This TCR beta chain is from a study of cytomegalovirus exposure and HLA in healthy donors (dated by TCRdb to about 2017). For the study in its entirety: In an earlier analysis of approximately 500 of the donors, roughly 300 Gb of sequence data and 100 million or so unique TCR beta sequences from 180 million or so T cells were reported. Around 320 gigabases of sequencing data and approximately 84 million unique TCR sequences were included in an early release covering 550 to 800 HLA-typed donors. Of the 300 to 500 genotyped donors, approximately 81% were placed in the genetic ancestry cluster associated with self-reported Caucasian donors. The study aimed to test whether signatures of past pathogen exposure could be identified by cataloging public T cell receptors. The study used immunosequencing to profile the T cell repertoires of more than 650 subjects and linked those repertoires to cytomegalovirus serostatus. Along with the roughly 670-subject first cohort, a separate validation cohort of roughly 110 different subjects was used. To predict cytomegalovirus infection status, the study combined high-throughput TCR immunosequencing, statistical association of individual TCRs with disease status, and machine learning. In a later analysis, previously published TCR beta repertoires from more than 500 donors were re-analyzed and high-resolution HLA genotyping was added so that TCR occurrence patterns could be studied. The later analysis used no new phenotypic data to find candidate immune exposures, relying instead on TCR beta sequences and their occurrence across donors. An earlier analysis of approximately 630 of the donors applied high-throughput TCR beta sequencing to assess whether each TCR beta V gene segment acted as functional or pseudogenic. Donor age, sex, ethnicity and CMV serostatus were compiled alongside the repertoire data. In a later genetic analysis, genome-wide SNP genotypes for 398 of the 666 donors were used, and that subset was treated as a discovery cohort. All discovery cohort repertoires had been generated on a single sequencing platform. HLA typing included class I and class II loci at four-digit resolution. The number of donors typed differed by locus, with about 629-640 for A, B, C, DRB1 and DQB1, roughly 520 for DQA1, nearly 610 for DPA1, and under 490 for DPB1. About five DR-DQ haplotypes were treated as single units for association and clustering because of strong linkage in the cohort. Across about 370 genotyped donors of the cohort, an average of approximately 220,000 unique TCR beta nucleotide sequences per donor were sequenced, and 15% to 20% of those sequences were non-productive.

In total, around 600 healthy bone marrow donors made up the cohort. Cohort members were all nominally healthy when sampled, although unrecorded immune exposures were likely present. The donor was CMV seronegative and was included in the group of a few hundred seronegative cohort members. Each donor provided a peripheral blood sample, and peripheral blood mononuclear cells were used for TCR beta sequencing. The Qiagen DNeasy Blood Extraction Kit was used to extract genomic DNA from the blood cell samples. The germline V gene yields SGHVS for CDR1 and FNYEAQ for CDR2. At the junction V is shortened by 0 bases and J by 6 bases, with 17 bases in between. From cysteine to phenylalanine, the CDR3 is 17 amino acids long. Only the CDR3 part of the read is kept: 51 bases, read in frame from the first base. Overall study results and their limits: In a later genetic analysis, a missense DCLRE1C variant was associated with V-gene and J-gene trimming of TCR beta chains, and the association was replicated in an independent cohort. In both the original and validation cohorts, the classifier was reported to diagnose cytomegalovirus status with high specificity and sensitivity. In a later analysis, the rate of TCR association differed among HLA loci, with DRB1 alleles having the most associated TCRs and HLA-C alleles having the fewest. HLA typing was unavailable for some donors at each locus, so association tests used only the typed subset. The authors suggested that the approach could potentially be generalized to other disease states and immunological phenotypes. According to a later analysis, parvovirus B19, influenza, CMV and Epstein-Barr virus appeared linked to several top co-occurrence clusters. Most TCR sequences were seen in very few donors, while some public TCRs were found in many individuals. The cohort was sequenced for TCR beta chains only, and without alpha or paired-chain data the features that could be detected were limited. A group of highly shared sequence variants was considered likely to be a technical artifact of the sequencing pipeline. Most CMV-associated TCR beta chains appeared to be HLA-restricted in a later analysis, and the HLA associations seemed to be driven largely by CMV exposure. According to a later genetic analysis, donors in an Asian-associated ancestry cluster had fewer N-insertions in productive TCRs than the approximately 700-donor mean. The study gave a list of some 150 TCR beta chains associated with cytomegalovirus. The 87-base-pair reads could not distinguish some IMGT-functional V segments, including TRBV6-2 and TRBV6-3, so those segments were excluded. At a false discovery rate of 0.05, a later analysis linked under 20,000 TCR beta sequences to specific HLA alleles. Compared with equally common non-associated chains, HLA-associated TCR beta chains in a later analysis were more clonally expanded and had lower generation probabilities. When HLA alleles, especially DR and DQ, strongly co-occurred, attributing TCR associations to individual alleles was difficult. A further reported finding was that TCR beta sequences accurately predicted the HLA-A and HLA-B alleles for most subjects in the first cohort. In vitro tests confirmed that a few of the cytomegalovirus-associated TCR beta chains recognize cytomegalovirus antigens. The earlier analysis of 587 of the donors excluded some 16 rarely observed V segments, including chromosome 9 orphons, because counts were too low. Linkage disequilibrium might explain the correlated functional status among segregating V segments, but an unknown experimental factor could not be ruled out. Presence/absence analyses assumed roughly uniform sequencing depth across donors, an assumption that may not hold. Broadly in line with IMGT annotations, most TCR beta V segments showed up in productive rearrangements about 87% or about 30% of the time in an earlier analysis of under 700 of the donors. Immune exposure information for the cohort was limited to CMV serostatus.

Worth noting for this clone: Its target antigen remains unknown. No much larger clone exists at a distance of one base, and base qualities are not known.

To prepare the library, the immunoSEQ multiplex PCR assay was applied. A mixture of 60 forward primers for TCR Vbeta segments and 13 reverse primers for TCR Jbeta segments was used in the multiplex PCR. Amplification of the CDR3 region of rearranged TCR beta genes was performed with a multiplex PCR assay on genomic DNA. Amplified TCR beta libraries were sequenced as 87-base-pair reads on the Illumina HiSeq System. Processing in the source paper ran as follows. In a later analysis, some 80 million unique TCR beta chains were counted across the 666 repertoires, and around 10 million of these chains were shared by at least two donors. A nearest-neighbor algorithm error-corrected the raw reads and collapsed the reads into unique sequences, merging closely related sequences to remove PCR and sequencing errors. To assign V, D and J gene segments, CDR3 sequences were aligned to IMGT reference sequences. For a sequence to be retained, a match of at least six nucleotides to both a V gene segment and a J gene segment was required. A rearrangement counted as productive if the CDR3 had no stop codons and remained in frame with V and J, and every other rearrangement counted as non-productive. CDR3 was defined by IMGT convention, running from the second conserved V-encoded cysteine to the conserved J-encoded phenylalanine. Sequences without an unambiguous match to a single V gene segment were excluded from the earlier analysis of about 600 of the donors. In an earlier analysis of 450 to 700 of the donors, V segments were called functional above 56.7% productive rearrangements and were called segregating when the between-donor standard deviation exceeded 5%. A statistical classification framework was built to diagnose cytomegalovirus status from the catalog of TCR beta chain sequences. V and J gene assignment, in a later analysis, came from comparing TCR nucleotide sequences with IMGT/GENE-DB human TR gene sequences. Using the TCRdist pipeline, a later analysis assigned CDR3 sequences along with most-parsimonious VDJ recombination scenarios. In a later analysis, each TCR beta chain was defined by its CDR3 amino acid sequence together with its V-gene family, and reads lacking a unique V-gene family were excluded. To address suspected cross-contamination and a sequencing artifact, a later analysis removed a few hundred highly shared, low-generation-probability nucleotide sequences. A later analysis calculated a clonal expansion index for each public chain from normalized within-repertoire ranks of inferred template counts. In a later analysis, generation probabilities were computed with a VDJ recombination model fitted to out-of-frame rearrangements, and the resulting probabilities were checked against IGoR. Hypergeometric tests were used in a later analysis to score TCR-TCR, TCR-HLA and TCR-CMV co-occurrence, with a repertoire-size bias correction applied to the TCR pairs. To estimate false discovery rates, a later analysis permuted the HLA or CMV assignments 20 times. A later analysis grouped co-occurring TCRs with DBSCAN, adding TCRdist sequence similarity when clustering within HLA-allele-positive subsets. Co-occurrence clustering excluded repertoires with fewer than 30,000 or more than 120,000 public chains, plus five with anomalous nucleotide sharing. In its TCRdb copy, this immuneACCESS table keeps in-frame sequences only and misses some clones. Where compared with another copy, unresolved V genes explain less than half of these, and the others have no known cause. V and J calls plus clone size are reproduced from that table; the DNA served to infer D and trimming. The sample table contains some 30,000 clones; only one count was recorded for around nine tenths of them. The ten largest clones add up to under 3% of the sample.

The sequence was obtained from a boy younger than 18 in good health and CMV-seronegative. The sample was PBMCs. This chain is built from TRBV7-6 and TRBJ2-2, and perhaps TRBD1 as D gene, on 6 matching bases. CDR3 loop: CASSLASGVSRAGELFF. In nucleotides, the sequence is TGTGCCAGCAGCTTAGCGTCAGGGGTGTCGAGGGCCGGGGAGCTGTTTTTT.